Listed here is a single T cell receptor (beta chain). The antigen remains unidentified. The primer mix had 60 Vbeta and 13 Jbeta primers. Produced via immunoSEQ multiplex PCR; TCRdb's table is partial and in-frame only. Here the sample table reports 80,000 or so clones. This specimen belongs to a study of cytomegalovirus exposure and HLA in healthy donors. Whole-study results and caveats: Later work found that TCR association rates differed between HLA loci; DRB1 had the most and HLA-C the fewest. A later analysis linked a missense DCLRE1C variant to TCR beta V- and J-gene trimming. Beyond CMV serostatus, there was no information to go on about immune exposure. The dataset shows that most TCR sequences were rare, while some public TCRs occurred in many donors.

The sample consisted of PBMCs. The TCR was taken from a woman aged 30 to 39 in good health and CMV-seronegative.

CDR3 sequence (DNA): TGTGCCAGCAGCTTGTCGACAGGGATTAGCAATCAGCCCCAGCATTTT. It yields the protein CASSLSTGISNQPQHF. The chain combines TRBV7-8 with TRBJ1-5; TRBD1 aligns across 7 bases. Germline V gene lookup returns CDR1 SGHVS and CDR2 FQNEAQ. The CDR3 is 16 amino acids. Trimming removed 3 bases from V and 0 bases from J; junction bases left unmatched: 5.